The sequence of this TCR beta chain was determined in a study of radiotherapy plus CTLA-4 blockade in lung cancer. The data were produced by immunoSEQ multiplex PCR, yet TCRdb's version contains in-frame clones alone and is incomplete. The sample consists of roughly 77,000 clones, roughly four fifths of them appearing once. The CDR3 runs to 16 residues. The V end was cut by 0 bases, the J end by 6 bases, with 15 bases between. Germline CDR1 is MNHNS and CDR2 is SASEGT. Sequenced here: peripheral blood, sampled from a patient treated with radiotherapy plus ipilimumab. This chain uses TRBV6-1 with TRBJ1-5; D is undetermined. The source is a human donor with non-small cell lung cancer whose response to radiotherapy plus ipilimumab could not be evaluated. The CDR3 DNA is TGTGCCAGCAGTGAAGCGGTTTGGAGGGAAGGTCAGCCCCAGCATTTT. Residues: CASSEAVWREGQPQHF.